This T cell receptor (beta chain) comes out of a study of cytomegalovirus exposure and HLA in healthy donors. Study-wide background: The same platform used for the roughly 600 first-cohort repertoires was also used for the 120 or so validation repertoires, as a later analysis reported.

Sequenced by immunoSEQ multiplex PCR; TCRdb stores in-frame clones only, minus some. The table shows more than 150,000 clones, with around 84% occurring only once. Comment on this clone: Antigen: not known.

With V trimmed by 5 bases and J by 5 bases, 4 bases remained unmatched. This CDR3 is built from 13 residues. The germline V gene has CDR1 LNHNV and CDR2 YYDKDF (reference sequence). Whole-study findings and limits: Under in vitro conditions, three CMV-associated chains were confirmed as specific for CMV antigens. Overall, about 160 TCR beta chains were annotated as cytomegalovirus-associated. Generally TCR sequences proved uncommon, though certain public TCRs appeared in numerous donors.

The sequence was obtained from a man between 18 and 35 years old in good health and CMV-seropositive. Material: PBMCs. The chain employs TRBV15 and TRBJ2-5; 8 bases are a match to TRBD1. CDR3 DNA: TGTGCCACCAGCGGACAGGGTGAGGAGACCCAGTACTTC. Amino acid sequence: CATSGQGEETQYF.